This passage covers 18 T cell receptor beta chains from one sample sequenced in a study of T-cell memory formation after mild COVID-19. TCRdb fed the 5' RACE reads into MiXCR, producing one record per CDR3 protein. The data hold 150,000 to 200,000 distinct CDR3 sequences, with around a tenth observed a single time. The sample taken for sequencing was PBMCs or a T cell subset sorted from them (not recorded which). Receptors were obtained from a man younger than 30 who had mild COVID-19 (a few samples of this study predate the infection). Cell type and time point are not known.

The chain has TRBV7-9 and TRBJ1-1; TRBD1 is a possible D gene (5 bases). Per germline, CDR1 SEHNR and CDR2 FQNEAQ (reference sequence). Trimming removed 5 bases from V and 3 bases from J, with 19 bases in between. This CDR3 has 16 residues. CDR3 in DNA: TGTGCCAGCAGCCCCGAAAATGCAGGGCTCTACACTGAAGCTTTCTTT. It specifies CASSPENAGLYTEAFF. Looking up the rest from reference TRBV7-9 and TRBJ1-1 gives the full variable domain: DTGVSQNPRHKITKRGQNVTFRCDPISEHNRLYWYRQTLGQGPEFLTYFQNEAQLEKSRLLSDRFSAERPKGSFSTLEIQRTEQGDSAMYLCASSPENAGLYTEAFFGQGTRLTVV.

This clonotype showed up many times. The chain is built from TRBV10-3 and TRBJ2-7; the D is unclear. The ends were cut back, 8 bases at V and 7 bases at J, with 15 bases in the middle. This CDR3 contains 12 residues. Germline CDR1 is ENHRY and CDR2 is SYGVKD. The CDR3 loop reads CAIAGDAGEQYV. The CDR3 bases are TGTGCCATCGCAGGTGACGCTGGGGAGCAGTACGTC.

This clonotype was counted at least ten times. CDR3 DNA sequence: TGTGCCACCAGCAGAGAGGGGGATACGCAGTATTTT. Translated, it gives CATSREGDTQYF. The chain combines TRBV15 with TRBJ2-3; no reliable D call. Germline V gene lookup returns CDR1 LNHNV and CDR2 YYDKDF (reference sequence). The CDR3 runs to 12 residues. V was shortened by 0 bases and J by 6 bases, with 4 bases between the two germline ends.

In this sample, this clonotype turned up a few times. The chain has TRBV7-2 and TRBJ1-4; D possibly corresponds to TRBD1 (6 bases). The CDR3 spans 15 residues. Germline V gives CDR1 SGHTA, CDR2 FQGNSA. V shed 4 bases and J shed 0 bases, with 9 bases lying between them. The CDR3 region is CASSYRGATNEKLFF. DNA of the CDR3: TGTGCCAGCAGCTATAGGGGGGCAACTAATGAAAAACTGTTTTTT.

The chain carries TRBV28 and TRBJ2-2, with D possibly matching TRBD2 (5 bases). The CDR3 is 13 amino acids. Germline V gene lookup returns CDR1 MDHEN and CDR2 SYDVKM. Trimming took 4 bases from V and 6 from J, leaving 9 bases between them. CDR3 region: CASSSDLPGELFF. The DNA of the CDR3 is TGTGCCAGCAGTTCGGACTTGCCCGGGGAGCTGTTTTTT.

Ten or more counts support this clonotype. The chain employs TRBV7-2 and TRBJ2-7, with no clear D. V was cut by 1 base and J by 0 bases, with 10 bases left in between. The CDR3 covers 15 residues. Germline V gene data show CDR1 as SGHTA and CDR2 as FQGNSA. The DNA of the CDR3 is TGTGCCAGCAGCTTAGGTGGTGGGATCTCCTACGAGCAGTACGTC. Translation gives CASSLGGGISYEQYV.

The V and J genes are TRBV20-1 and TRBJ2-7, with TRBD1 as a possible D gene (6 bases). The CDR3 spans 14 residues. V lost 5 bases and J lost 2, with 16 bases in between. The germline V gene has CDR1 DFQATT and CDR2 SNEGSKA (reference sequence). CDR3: CSAGVPGAAYEQYF. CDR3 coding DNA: TGCAGTGCTGGAGTTCCAGGGGCCGCCTACGAGCAGTACTTC.

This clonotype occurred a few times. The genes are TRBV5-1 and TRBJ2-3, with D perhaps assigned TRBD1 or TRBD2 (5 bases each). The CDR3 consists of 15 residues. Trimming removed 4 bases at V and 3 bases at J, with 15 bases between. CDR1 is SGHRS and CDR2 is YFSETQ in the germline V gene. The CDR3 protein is CASSIGDWGTDTQYF. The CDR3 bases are TGCGCCAGCAGCATCGGGGATTGGGGGACAGATACGCAGTATTTT.

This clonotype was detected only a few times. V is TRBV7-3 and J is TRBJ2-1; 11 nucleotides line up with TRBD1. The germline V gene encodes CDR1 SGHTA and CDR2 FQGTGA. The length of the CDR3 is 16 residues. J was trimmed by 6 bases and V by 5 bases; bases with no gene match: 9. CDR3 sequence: CASSTGQGVFSNEQFF. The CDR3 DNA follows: TGTGCCAGCAGCACGGGACAGGGGGTATTTTCCAATGAGCAGTTCTTC.

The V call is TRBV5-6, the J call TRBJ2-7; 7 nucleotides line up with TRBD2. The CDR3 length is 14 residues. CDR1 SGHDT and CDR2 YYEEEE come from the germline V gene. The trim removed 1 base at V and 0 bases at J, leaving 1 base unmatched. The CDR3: CASSLSGGSYEQYF. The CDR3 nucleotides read TGTGCCAGCAGCTTGTCGGGAGGCTCCTACGAGCAGTACTTC.

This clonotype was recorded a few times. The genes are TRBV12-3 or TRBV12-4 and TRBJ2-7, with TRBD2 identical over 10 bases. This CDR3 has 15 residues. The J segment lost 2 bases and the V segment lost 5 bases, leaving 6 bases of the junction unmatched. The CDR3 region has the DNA TGTGCCAGCAGTCCTAGCGGGGGTCACGCCTACGAGCAGTACGTC. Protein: CASSPSGGHAYEQYV.

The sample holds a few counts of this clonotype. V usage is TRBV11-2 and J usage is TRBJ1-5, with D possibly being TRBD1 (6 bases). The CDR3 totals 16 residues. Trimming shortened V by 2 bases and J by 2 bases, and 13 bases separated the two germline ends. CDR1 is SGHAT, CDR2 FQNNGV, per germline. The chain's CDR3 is CASSLQQGVGNQPQHF. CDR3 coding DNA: TGTGCCAGCAGCTTACAACAGGGAGTTGGCAATCAGCCCCAGCATTTT.

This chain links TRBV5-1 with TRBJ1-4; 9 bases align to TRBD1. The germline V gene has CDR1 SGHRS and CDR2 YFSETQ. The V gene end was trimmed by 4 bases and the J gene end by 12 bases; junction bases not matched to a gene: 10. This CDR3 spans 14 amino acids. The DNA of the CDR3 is TGCGCCAGCAGCAAGCGACAGGGGGGAGGCGAACTGTTTTTT. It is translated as CASSKRQGGGELFF.

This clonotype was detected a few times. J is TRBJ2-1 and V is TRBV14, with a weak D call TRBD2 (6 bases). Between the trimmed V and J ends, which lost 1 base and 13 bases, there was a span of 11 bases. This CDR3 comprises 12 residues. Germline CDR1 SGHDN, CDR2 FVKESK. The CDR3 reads CASSQGRDLQFF. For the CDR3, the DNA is TGTGCCAGCAGCCAAGGCAGGGACTTACAGTTCTTC.

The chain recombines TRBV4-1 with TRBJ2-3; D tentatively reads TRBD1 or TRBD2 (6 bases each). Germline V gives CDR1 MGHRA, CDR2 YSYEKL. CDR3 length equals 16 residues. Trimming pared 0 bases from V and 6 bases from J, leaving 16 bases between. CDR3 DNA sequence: TGCGCCAGCAGCCAAGAGGTAGCAGGGGAGGTTGATACGCAGTATTTT. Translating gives CASSQEVAGEVDTQYF.

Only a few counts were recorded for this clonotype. CDR3 protein: CASSVSHSRADTQYF. CDR3 sequence (DNA): TGCGCCAGCAGCGTGTCCCACTCCCGCGCAGATACGCAGTATTTT. The V gene is TRBV5-1, the J gene TRBJ2-3; no clear D gene. The CDR3 loop spans 15 amino acids. Trimming removed 4 bases from V and 4 bases from J, with 16 bases in between. From germline, CDR1 is SGHRS and CDR2 YFSETQ.

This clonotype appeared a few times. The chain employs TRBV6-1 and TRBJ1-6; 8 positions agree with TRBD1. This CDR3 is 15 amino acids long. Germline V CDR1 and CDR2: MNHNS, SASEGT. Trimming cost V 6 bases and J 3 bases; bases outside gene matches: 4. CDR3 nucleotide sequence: TGTGCCAGCAGACTACAGGGGGACTATAATTCACCCCTCCACTTT. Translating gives CASRLQGDYNSPLHF.

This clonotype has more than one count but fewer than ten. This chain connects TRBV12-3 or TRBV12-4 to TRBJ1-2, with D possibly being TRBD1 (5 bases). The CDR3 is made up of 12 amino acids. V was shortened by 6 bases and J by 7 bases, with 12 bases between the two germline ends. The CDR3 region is CASSSGGTGYTF. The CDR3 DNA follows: TGTGCCAGCAGCTCTGGGGGAACTGGCTACACCTTC.